A single T cell receptor (beta chain) is shown here with its context. Researchers took RNA transcripts and amplified the TCR beta CDR3 regions from them. The HTBI set primed first-round TCR CDR3 RT-PCR. MiXCR, run by TCRdb on the multiplex PCR reads, gives a single entry per CDR3 protein. The table has around 600,000 distinct CDR3 sequences, 13% to 15% seen once. This entry comes from a study of T cells in Graves' hyperthyroidism and ophthalmopathy. The CDR3 extends over 16 amino acids. Trimming took off 6 bases at V and 8 bases at J, with 22 bases between the two ends. From germline, CDR1 is MNHNS and CDR2 SASEGT.

The sequence derives from a woman under 30 with Graves' ophthalmopathy. The material sequenced was blood. J is TRBJ1-4 and V is TRBV6-1; no clear D gene. The CDR3 DNA reads as TGTGCCAGCAGGCCGGGGATAGGGAGCCCGGAGGAAAAACTGTTTTTT. As protein: CASRPGIGSPEEKLFF.